The source of this TCR beta chain is a study of blood T cell repertoires in COVID-19. For the study at large: Samples taken during acute and convalescent COVID-19 were collected in the United States, Italy and Spain. T cells, B-cell-depleted T cells, or PBMCs provided the cDNA or gDNA that served as material.

In the authors' workflow: Counts of nucleated cells, estimated from reference gene primer amplification, were obtained. The method was immunoSEQ multiplex PCR; TCRdb's version includes in-frame clones alone and lacks a portion of them. V and J calls and clone size are copied from that table; D and trimming were computed from the DNA. Here the sample spans hundreds of thousands of clones, about nine tenths being singletons. Trimming stripped 3 bases from V and 1 base from J, with 12 bases between. This CDR3 is 15 amino acids long. CDR1 MNHEY and CDR2 SVGAGI come from the germline V gene. This sequence joins TRBV6-5 and TRBJ1-2; no firm D call. The specimen was peripheral blood. The receptor's source is a man between 45 and 60 years old with acute or convalescent COVID-19. The CDR3 region has the DNA TGTGCCAGCAGTTATCGCCGGGTCGTTAACTATGGCTACACCTTC. It yields the protein CASSYRRVVNYGYTF.